This T cell receptor beta chain is drawn from a study of cytomegalovirus exposure and HLA in healthy donors. Across the study: HLA-typed donors were the source of roughly 85 million unique TCRs held in an early data release.

Primers for the PCR totalled 60 Vbeta and 13 Jbeta. Repertoires were generated with immunoSEQ multiplex PCR, while TCRdb's copy carries only in-frame clones and drops some. The sample includes 150,000 to 200,000 clones, 71% of them seen just once. CDR1 MNHNS and CDR2 SASEGT come from the germline V gene. Trimming pared 2 bases from V and 0 bases from J, leaving 15 bases between. The CDR3 is 17 residues long. Sequencing was performed on PBMCs. V is TRBV6-1 and J is TRBJ2-3; a possible D gene is TRBD2 (5 bases). The clonotype originates from a woman aged 30 to 39 in good health and CMV-seronegative. The CDR3 bases are TGTGCCAGCAGTGAATCTGAAGGGTGGACTAGCACAGATACGCAGTATTTT. Amino acids: CASSESEGWTSTDTQYF.